This passage covers 27 T cell receptor beta chains from one sample sequenced in a study of shared clonotypes between healthy human individuals. Sequencing used immunoSEQ multiplex PCR; TCRdb keeps in-frame clones, though not all of them. Of approximately 1.5 million clones in the sample, approximately 98.5% are singletons; the top ten hold roughly 0.36%. Specimen: naive CD4+ T cells sorted from blood. Subset here: CD45RA+ positively selected. The source is a man aged 25-45 years in good health.

V and J are TRBV9 and TRBJ1-2; D remains ambiguous. CDR3 length: 13 residues. Trimming removed 0 bases from V and 7 bases from J, with 10 bases in between. Germline CDR1 SGDLS, CDR2 YYNGEE. The CDR3 spells CASSVGGSLGYTF. The CDR3 nucleotides are TGTGCCAGCAGCGTAGGGGGAAGTCTTGGCTACACCTTC.

The rearrangement links TRBV15 to TRBJ2-7; 8 bases fit TRBD2. In germline, CDR1 is LNHNV, CDR2 YYDKDF (reference sequence). The CDR3 consists of 16 residues. The trim removed 0 bases at V and 4 bases at J, leaving 8 bases unmatched. This CDR3 is CATSRESAGVVYEQYF. CDR3 nucleotide sequence: TGTGCCACCAGCAGAGAGTCAGCGGGAGTTGTGTACGAGCAGTACTTC.

The V and J genes are TRBV28 and TRBJ2-5; TRBD2 matches 7 bases. This CDR3 comprises 17 residues. CDR1 is MDHEN and CDR2 is SYDVKM in the germline V gene. Trimming cost V 3 bases and J 6 bases; bases outside gene matches: 16. The CDR3: CASSFPGAGETGKTQYF. The CDR3 DNA reads TGTGCCAGCAGTTTCCCCGGGGCGGGAGAGACGGGGAAGACCCAGTACTTC. The full variable domain, completed using reference TRBV28 and TRBJ2-5, is DVKVTQSSRYLVKRTGEKVFLECVQDMDHENMFWYRQDPGLGLRLIYFSYDVKMKEKGDIPEGYSVSREKKERFSLILESASTNQTSMYLCASSFPGAGETGKTQYFGPGTRLLVL.

The chain is built from TRBV18 and TRBJ2-7; 10 nucleotides line up with TRBD2. CDR1 and CDR2 (germline): KGHSH, LQKENI. The CDR3 runs to 15 residues. After removal of 5 bases from V and 2 bases from J, the junction contained 6 bases not matched to a gene. CDR3: CASSSTSGTPYEQYF. CDR3 coding DNA: TGTGCCAGCTCATCTACTAGCGGGACTCCCTACGAGCAGTACTTC. The full variable domain, with the rest looked up from reference TRBV18 and TRBJ2-7, is NAGVMQNPRHLVRRRGQEARLRCSPMKGHSHVYWYRQLPEEGLKFMVYLQKENIIDESGMPKERFSAEFPKEGPSILRIQQVVRGDSAAYFCASSSTSGTPYEQYFGPGTRLTVT.

The chain carries TRBV29-1 and TRBJ2-1, with 10 nucleotides matching TRBD2. The germline V gene has CDR1 SQVTM and CDR2 ANQGSEA. Trimming at V came to 7 bases and at J to 7 bases, leaving 10 bases not matched to a gene. The CDR3 sequence is 14 residues long. The CDR3 region is CSGAGTSGINEQFF. CDR3 DNA: TGCAGCGGCGCCGGCACTAGCGGGATTAATGAGCAGTTCTTC.

Only one count was recorded for this clone. This rearrangement joins TRBV7-3 to TRBJ2-1; 10 bases are shared with TRBD2. Per the germline V gene, CDR1 is SGHTA and CDR2 is FQGTGA. Trimming at V came to 5 bases and at J to 1 base, leaving 2 bases not matched to a gene. The CDR3 is made up of 15 amino acids. The CDR3 sequence is CASSLSGRSYNEQFF. DNA of the CDR3: TGTGCCAGCAGCCTTAGCGGGAGGTCCTACAATGAGCAGTTCTTC.

Notes on this clone: One junction end does not reproduce the germline sequence, and a read error may be involved. The J gene is TRBJ2-5, the V gene TRBV7-7; 12 bases fit TRBD2. The CDR3 contains 15 residues. Germline V gene data show CDR1 as SSHAT and CDR2 as FNYEAQ (reference sequence). CDR3 region: CASSMTSGRQETQYF. CDR3 coding DNA: TGTGCTAGCAGCATGACTAGCGGGAGACAAGAGACCCAGTACTTC.

The chain employs TRBV5-1 and TRBJ2-5; 7 bases match TRBD2. CDR3 length equals 14 residues. From germline, CDR1 is SGHRS and CDR2 YFSETQ. V shed 4 bases, J shed 5 bases, and the junction held 8 bases outside the gene matches. The CDR3 sequence is CASSRGLVGETQYF. The CDR3 DNA reads as TGCGCCAGCAGCCGCGGACTAGTCGGGGAGACCCAGTACTTC.

This clone appeared once. The chain links TRBV7-9 to TRBJ1-4; D gene ambiguous. Trimming removed 4 bases from V and 0 bases from J, with 15 bases in between. This CDR3 region has 17 residues. Germline V CDR1 and CDR2: SEHNR, FQNEAQ (reference sequence). In DNA, the CDR3 is TGTGCCAGCAGCTCCGGACGGCACCTCGCAACTAATGAAAAACTGTTTTTT. This encodes CASSSGRHLATNEKLFF.

J is TRBJ2-2 and V is TRBV18; D tentatively reads TRBD1 or TRBD2 (5 bases each). V was cut by 3 bases and J by 0 bases, with 11 bases left in between. The CDR3 has 16 residues. Germline V gives CDR1 KGHSH, CDR2 LQKENI. The CDR3 nucleotides are TGTGCCAGCTCACCCAGAGGGGCCCCGAACACCGGGGAGCTGTTTTTT. Protein sequence: CASSPRGAPNTGELFF.

In its sample, this clone was seen once. The chain combines TRBV5-1 with TRBJ2-5; perhaps TRBD2 as D (6 bases). The V and J ends lost 2 bases and 5 bases respectively, with 16 bases between them. This CDR3 comprises 15 residues. Germline V gives CDR1 SGHRS, CDR2 YFSETQ. Written as DNA, the CDR3 is TGCGCCAGCAGCTTCAGACTGGGACTGGGCGAGACCCAGTACTTC. It specifies CASSFRLGLGETQYF.

V usage is TRBV5-6 and J usage is TRBJ1-2, with 8 bases matching TRBD1. CDR1 is SGHDT and CDR2 is YYEEEE in the germline V gene. Losses at the gene ends were 1 base for V and 5 bases for J; bases not matched to a gene: 7. The CDR3 totals 15 residues. The CDR3 reads CASSLYLRQGYGYTF. The CDR3 DNA is TGTGCCAGCAGCTTGTATTTGAGACAGGGGTATGGCTACACCTTC.

The chain joins TRBV4-3 to TRBJ1-2, with D tentatively TRBD1 (5 bases). This CDR3 contains 13 residues. The V end was cut by 6 bases, the J end by 4 bases, with 12 bases between. The germline V gene encodes CDR1 LGHNA and CDR2 YSLEER. The CDR3 region is CASSPTGGYGYTF. The CDR3 DNA reads as TGCGCCAGCAGTCCCACTGGGGGCTATGGCTACACCTTC.

The V gene is TRBV7-9, the J gene TRBJ2-3; D is undetermined. Trimming removed 5 bases from V and 0 bases from J, with 6 bases in between. CDR1 is SEHNR and CDR2 is FQNEAQ in the germline V gene (reference sequence). The CDR3 runs to 13 residues. DNA for the CDR3: TGTGCCAGCAGCATCCTAAGCACAGATACGCAGTATTTT. It codes for CASSILSTDTQYF.

J is TRBJ2-2 and V is TRBV6-1; D is possibly TRBD2 (6 bases). V was trimmed by 4 bases and J by 0 bases, leaving 12 bases between them. The germline V gene has CDR1 MNHNS and CDR2 SASEGT. The CDR3 totals 16 residues. This CDR3 reads CASSVHSGANTGELFF. CDR3 nucleotide sequence: TGTGCCAGCAGTGTCCATAGCGGCGCGAACACCGGGGAGCTGTTTTTT.

The chain is built from TRBV28 and TRBJ1-4, with D perhaps TRBD1 (5 bases). Germline V gene lookup returns CDR1 MDHEN and CDR2 SYDVKM. Trimming took off 2 bases at V and 7 bases at J, with 11 bases between the two ends. The CDR3 runs 14 residues. The CDR3 reads CASSLEGRSEKLFF. CDR3 sequence (DNA): TGTGCCAGCAGTTTAGAGGGGAGGAGTGAAAAACTGTTTTTT.

The chain carries TRBV28 and TRBJ2-5; either TRBD1 or TRBD2 may supply D (5 bases each). The CDR3 is 14 residues long. The V end lost 4 bases, the J end lost 3 bases, and 12 bases lay between the germline ends. Germline CDR1 reads MDHEN; CDR2 reads SYDVKM. The CDR3 loop is CASSSTTAEETQYF. CDR3 coding DNA: TGTGCCAGCAGTTCCACGACAGCGGAAGAGACCCAGTACTTC.

The J gene is TRBJ2-3, the V gene TRBV28, with 9 bases that match TRBD2. Germline trimming cut 6 bases from V and 4 bases from J; bases unmatched to any gene: 5. CDR1 is MDHEN and CDR2 is SYDVKM in the germline V gene. CDR3 size: 14 residues. Here the CDR3 reads CASRTRLAADTQYF. The CDR3 region has the DNA TGTGCCAGCAGGACCCGACTAGCGGCAGATACGCAGTATTTT.

This chain links TRBV14 with TRBJ2-7; D possibly uses TRBD1 or TRBD2 (6 bases each). The ends were cut back, 4 bases at V and 4 bases at J, with 17 bases in the middle. The germline gives CDR1 SGHDN, CDR2 FVKESK. The CDR3 has 15 residues. CDR3 protein: CASSPLGGGTYEQYF. CDR3 nucleotide sequence: TGTGCCAGCAGCCCTCTGGGTGGCGGGACATACGAGCAGTACTTC.

This sequence joins TRBV6-1 and TRBJ2-7; 10 bases match TRBD2. Trimming cost V 7 bases and J 0 bases; bases outside gene matches: 6. Germline V gene sequence: CDR1 MNHNS, CDR2 SASEGT. CDR3 size: 15 residues. The CDR3 here is CASNKASGSSYEQYF. The CDR3 nucleotides are TGTGCCAGCAACAAAGCTAGCGGGAGCTCCTACGAGCAGTACTTC.

The J gene is TRBJ2-7, the V gene TRBV5-1; D ambiguous. This CDR3 comprises 15 residues. V was pared by 4 bases and J by 5 bases, with 19 bases between. Germline CDR1 SGHRS, CDR2 YFSETQ. The DNA for the CDR3 is TGCGCCAGCAGCCTTCGTAAGGGTTTATCTGACGAGCAGTACTTC. Translation: CASSLRKGLSDEQYF.

Comment on this clone: The sample has other DNA sequences that encode this CDR3 too. The chain couples TRBV18 to TRBJ1-1, with D uncertain. The CDR3 length is 12 residues. Germline V gene sequence: CDR1 KGHSH, CDR2 LQKENI. With 4 bases removed from V and 1 base from J, the gap between germline ends came to 4 bases. CDR3 nucleotide sequence: TGTGCCAGCTCACAAGGGAACACTGAAGCTTTCTTT. As protein: CASSQGNTEAFF.

V is TRBV7-2 and J is TRBJ2-7; 7 bases align to TRBD2. CDR1 SGHTA and CDR2 FQGNSA come from the germline V gene. This CDR3 contains 16 residues. With 5 bases clipped from V and 2 bases from J, the junction kept 12 bases outside the gene matches. CDR3 sequence (DNA): TGTGCCAGCAGCCCAACCCCTGCGGGAGTAGCCTACGAGCAGTACTTC. It yields the protein CASSPTPAGVAYEQYF.

In DNA form, the CDR3 reads TGTGCCAGCAGGCCGCAGCGGGGGAGCTCCTACAATGAGCAGTTCTTC. Its protein product is CASRPQRGSSYNEQFF. This chain uses TRBV11-2 with TRBJ2-1; 8 nucleotides line up with TRBD2. J was trimmed by 0 bases and V by 6 bases; bases with no gene match: 7. CDR3 length: 16 amino acids. Germline assignment: CDR1 SGHAT and CDR2 FQNNGV.

The rearrangement joins TRBV14 to TRBJ1-2; the D gene is possibly TRBD1 (5 bases). The CDR3 length is 14 residues. Germline V gene data show CDR1 as SGHDN and CDR2 as FVKESK. V was pared by 4 bases and J by 7 bases, with 16 bases between. CDR3 protein: CASSLERGVGGYTF. The CDR3 DNA sequence: TGTGCCAGCAGCCTAGAAAGGGGAGTCGGTGGCTACACCTTC.

In DNA form, the CDR3 reads TGTGCCAGCAGCCGACCGAGTACCTATGGCTACACCTTC. Translation: CASSRPSTYGYTF. The chain is built from TRBV9 and TRBJ1-2, with D unclear. Trimming cost V 4 bases and J 4 bases, with 11 bases left between them. CDR1 is SGDLS and CDR2 is YYNGEE in the germline V gene. CDR3 size: 13 residues.

This rearrangement joins TRBV14 to TRBJ2-4; 8 bases align to TRBD2. The J segment lost 0 bases and the V segment lost 2 bases, leaving 12 bases of the junction unmatched. Looked up from germline, CDR1 is SGHDN and CDR2 is FVKESK. The CDR3 totals 19 residues. CDR3 bases: TGTGCCAGCAGCCAATCGGGGGGGCGCAGAGGTCTAGCCAAAAACATTCAGTACTTC. This codes for CASSQSGGRRGLAKNIQYF.